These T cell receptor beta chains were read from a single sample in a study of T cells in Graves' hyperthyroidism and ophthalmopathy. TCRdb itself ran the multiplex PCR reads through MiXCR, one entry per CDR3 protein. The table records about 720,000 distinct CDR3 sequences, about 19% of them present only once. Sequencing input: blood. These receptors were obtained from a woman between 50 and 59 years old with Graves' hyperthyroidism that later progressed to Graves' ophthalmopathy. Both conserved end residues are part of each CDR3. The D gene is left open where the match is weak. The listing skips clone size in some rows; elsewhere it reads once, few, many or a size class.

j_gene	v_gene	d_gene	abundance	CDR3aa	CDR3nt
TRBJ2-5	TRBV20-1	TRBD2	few	CSARDLGLAGGVQETQYF	TGCAGTGCTAGAGATTTGGGACTAGCGGGGGGGGTCCAAGAGACCCAGTACTTC
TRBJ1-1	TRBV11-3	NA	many	CASSLVTGLEAFF	TGTGCCAGCAGCTTAGTTACGGGACTTGAAGCTTTCTTT
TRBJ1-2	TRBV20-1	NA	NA	CSATPGGDYGYTF	TGCAGTGCAACCCCGGGAGGGGACTATGGCTACACCTTC
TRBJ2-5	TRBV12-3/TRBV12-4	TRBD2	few	CASRGLAETQYF	TGTGCCAGCAGAGGACTAGCTGAGACCCAGTACTTC
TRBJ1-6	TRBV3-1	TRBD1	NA	CASSQVYLPWGDRVQNSPLHF	TGTGCCAGCAGCCAAGTGTATCTCCCCTGGGGGGACAGGGTTCAGAATTCACCCCTCCACTTT
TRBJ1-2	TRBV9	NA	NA	CASSTGGGYGYTF	TGTGCCAGCAGTACCGGAGGGGGCTATGGCTACACCTTC
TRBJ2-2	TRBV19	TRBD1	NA	CASIELGQGTTGELFF	TGTGCCAGTATCGAACTCGGACAGGGAACCACCGGGGAGCTGTTTTTT
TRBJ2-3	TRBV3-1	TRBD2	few	CASSQETSGVYTQYF	TGTGCCAGCAGCCAAGAGACTAGCGGGGTTTATACGCAGTATTTT
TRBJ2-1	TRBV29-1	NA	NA	CSVEEFRRSYNEQFF	TGCAGCGTTGAGGAGTTTAGGCGCTCCTACAATGAGCAGTTCTTC
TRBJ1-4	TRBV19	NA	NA	CASTPLRGEEKLFF	TGTGCCAGTACCCCCCTGCGGGGAGAAGAAAAACTGTTTTTT
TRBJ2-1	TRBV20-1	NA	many	CSAKGGLRNEQFF	TGCAGTGCTAAGGGGGGTCTAAGGAATGAGCAGTTCTTC
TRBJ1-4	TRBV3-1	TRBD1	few	CASSQQDGQGDEKLFF	TGTGCCAGCAGCCAACAAGATGGACAGGGGGATGAAAAACTGTTTTTT